The 8 T cell receptor beta chains listed next were all sequenced from one sample in a study of shared clonotypes between healthy human individuals (dated by TCRdb to the early 2020s). Preparation of the library involved the immunoSEQ multiplex PCR assay. TCRdb holds this immuneACCESS table with in-frame rearrangements only. Some clones are missing; in checked studies, unresolved V genes explain under half, and the rest has no known cause. This sample has 2,100,000 or so clones in its table, and around 95% of those were observed once. The ten largest account for approximately 0.13% of the sample. Specimen: naive CD4+ T cells sorted from blood. The cell subset or site label for this specimen denotes: CD45RA+ positively selected. All receptors derive from a man younger than 35 in good health.

The rearrangement joins TRBV6-1 to TRBJ1-5, with a tentative D call TRBD1 (5 bases). CDR3 length: 14 amino acids. Germline V gene lookup returns CDR1 MNHNS and CDR2 SASEGT. Trimming removed 3 bases at V and 0 bases at J, with 6 bases between. CDR3: CASSDRDSNQPQHF. The CDR3 DNA follows: TGTGCCAGCAGTGACAGGGATAGCAATCAGCCCCAGCATTTT.

The chain uses TRBV7-6 and TRBJ1-1, with D unresolved. The CDR3 is 14 amino acids. The V end was cut by 2 bases, the J end by 0 bases, with 7 bases between. CDR1 is SGHVS and CDR2 is FNYEAQ in the germline V gene. The CDR3 DNA reads as TGTGCCAGCAGCTTAAGCGACGTGAACACTGAAGCTTTCTTT. Encoded protein: CASSLSDVNTEAFF. Based on the CDR3 plus reference TRBV7-6 and TRBJ1-1, the full variable domain is GAGVSQSPRYKVTKRGQDVALRCDPISGHVSLYWYRQALGQGPEFLTYFNYEAQQDKSGLPNDRFSAERPEGSISTLTIQRTEQRDSAMYRCASSLSDVNTEAFFGQGTRLTVV.

The chain recombines TRBV5-6 with TRBJ1-6; D may be TRBD1 (5 bases). Trimming pared 4 bases from V and 3 bases from J, leaving 14 bases between. Germline V CDR1 and CDR2: SGHDT, YYEEEE. The CDR3 consists of 16 residues. The CDR3 is CASSVRTGRYNSPLHF. CDR3 nucleotides: TGTGCCAGCAGCGTACGGACGGGACGCTATAATTCACCCCTCCACTTT.

This chain uses TRBV9 with TRBJ2-3; D is possibly TRBD1 (5 bases). Trimming took off 0 bases at V and 8 bases at J, with 13 bases between the two ends. Germline loops: CDR1 SGDLS, CDR2 YYNGEE. This CDR3 is 14 amino acids long. Written as DNA, the CDR3 is TGTGCCAGCAGCGTAGCTCTAGGGGATGTTACGCAGTATTTT. This translates into CASSVALGDVTQYF.

The chain recombines TRBV5-1 with TRBJ2-7; TRBD1 aligns across 9 bases. V was clipped by 4 bases and J by 5 bases; unmatched bases: 7. Germline CDR1 is SGHRS and CDR2 is YFSETQ. The CDR3 length is 14 residues. Here the CDR3 DNA reads TGCGCCAGCAGCCGGGACAGGGCTAACCACGAGCAGTACTTC. This gives the protein CASSRDRANHEQYF.

This CDR3 is CASSFEGYHQETQYF. The CDR3 DNA reads as TGTGCCAGCAGCTTCGAGGGCTACCACCAAGAGACCCAGTACTTC. The genes are TRBV7-9 and TRBJ2-5, with D perhaps TRBD2 (5 bases). Germline CDR1 is SEHNR and CDR2 is FQNEAQ (reference sequence). The CDR3 is made up of 15 amino acids. Trimming stripped 3 bases from V and 0 bases from J, with 11 bases between. Drawing the rest from reference TRBV7-9 and TRBJ2-5, the complete variable domain is DTGVSQNPRHKITKRGQNVTFRCDPISEHNRLYWYRQTLGQGPEFLTYFQNEAQLEKSRLLSDRFSAERPKGSFSTLEIQRTEQGDSAMYLCASSFEGYHQETQYFGPGTRLLVL.

CDR3 in amino acids: CASSSRDLYGYTF. CDR3 coding DNA: TGTGCCAGCAGCTCCCGGGACCTCTATGGCTACACCTTC. J is TRBJ1-2 and V is TRBV7-9; tentative D call: TRBD1 (5 bases). The CDR3 loop spans 13 amino acids. V dropped 4 bases and J dropped 4 bases, with 10 bases sitting between them. CDR1 and CDR2 (germline): SEHNR, FQNEAQ (reference sequence). The complete variable domain, with remaining parts taken from reference TRBV7-9 and TRBJ1-2, reads DTGVSQNPRHKITKRGQNVTFRCDPISEHNRLYWYRQTLGQGPEFLTYFQNEAQLEKSRLLSDRFSAERPKGSFSTLEIQRTEQGDSAMYLCASSSRDLYGYTFGSGTRLTVV.

V and J are TRBV6-5 and TRBJ2-7; 13 bases fit TRBD2. Trimming took 9 bases from V and 6 from J; bases not matched to a gene: 11. The CDR3 has 15 amino acids. Germline V CDR1 and CDR2: MNHEY, SVGAGI. CDR3 loop: CASMTRTSGGLEQYF. CDR3 DNA: TGTGCCAGTATGACCCGGACTAGCGGGGGCCTCGAGCAGTACTTC.